The clone carrying this TCR beta chain showed up just once. The data originate from a study of blood T cell repertoires in COVID-19. Participants reported their clinical history, and cohort assignment relied on those reports. V was clipped by 6 bases and J by 1 base; unmatched bases: 7. Germline CDR1 and CDR2: SQVTM and ANQGSEA. This CDR3 has 15 residues. Using immunoSEQ multiplex PCR, the repertoire was profiled, and TCRdb retains in-frame clones only, with some absent. Seen here are a few hundred thousand clones, roughly nine tenths observed once, and the top ten hold approximately 1.2%. The V call is TRBV29-1, the J call TRBJ2-2; the match to TRBD1 covers 8 bases. The TCR was taken from a human donor in a cohort exposed to, infected with or recovered from COVID-19 (not recorded which). The donor label of this sample is uncertain. The sample taken for sequencing was PBMCs or T cells enriched from blood (not recorded which). CDR3 bases: TGCAGCGTGATCCCCGGGACAGGGAACACCGGGGAGCTGTTTTTT. The encoded protein is CSVIPGTGNTGELFF.